The following is a T cell receptor (beta chain) sequence with its context. Its specificity is unknown. The study sampled nominally healthy donors, though unrecorded immune exposures were likely. Researchers ran the PCR with 60 Vbeta and 13 Jbeta primers. TCRdb's copy holds only in-frame clones and misses some; the assay was immunoSEQ multiplex PCR. This repertoire shows approximately 150,000 clones, more than 55% found once; its top ten account for 6.5%. This sample was taken from a study of cytomegalovirus exposure and HLA in healthy donors. Whole-study findings and limits: Researchers catalogued about 160 TCR beta chains as cytomegalovirus-associated. Highly shared sequence variants in one cluster were likely a sequencing artifact.

Trimming removed 3 bases from V and 6 bases from J, with 7 bases in between. The germline gives CDR1 MDHEN, CDR2 SYDVKM. The CDR3 sequence is 12 residues long. The specimen sequenced was PBMCs. The TCR originated in a woman aged 55-69 years in good health and CMV-seronegative. The rearrangement joins TRBV28 to TRBJ2-3; D unresolved. The CDR3 is CASSFAKDTQYF. CDR3 nucleotides: TGTGCCAGCAGTTTCGCGAAGGATACGCAGTATTTT.